This TCR beta chain was found in a study of blood T cell repertoires in COVID-19 (dated by TCRdb to the early 2020s). Study-level background: Samples covering the acute and convalescent phases of COVID-19 were provided by collaborators in the United States, Italy and Spain. The prospective study material was composed of cDNA or gDNA derived from T cells, B-cell-depleted T cells, or PBMCs. Deeply sampled blood TCRbeta repertoires from subjects exposed to, actively infected with, or recovered from COVID-19 were included in the dataset. The repertoires were released in a freely available public database meant as a resource for research on the immune response to SARS-CoV-2. Samples were obtained from the ongoing ImmuneRACE study (first 160 participants) and from over 1,000 subjects provided by 6 global collaborators. Nearly every sample came with metadata listing a de-identified subject ID, COVID-19 status, age in years and sex. Where available, HLA class I and class II types were taken from metadata supplied by the sample provider and were not determined by assay-based typing.

General findings and caveats noted by the study authors: The amount of clinical and demographic metadata varied by source and participant and was provided uncurated.

TCRbeta CDR3 regions were amplified from genomic DNA using the immunoSEQ Assay, a bias-controlled multiplex PCR. Per the authors' processing: The number of nucleated cells in each sample was estimated from the amplification of reference gene primers within the assay. To quantify the absolute abundance of each unique TCRbeta CDR3 rearrangement, sequence reads were collapsed and filtered. For each sample, productive Simpson clonality was calculated as the square root of Simpson's diversity index over productive rearrangements. Sourced from immuneACCESS, this table was stored by TCRdb with only in-frame sequences that have V and J called. A share of the clones is absent; for the studies checked, an unresolved V gene accounts for under half, and the remainder has no known explanation. From that table come the V and J calls and clone size; the DNA was used to work out D and trimming. The sample table records roughly 700,000 clones; about 87% of these occur just once. The ten largest clones take up approximately 0.3% of the sample.

About this clone: The clone's antigen remains unknown. No base-level quality is on record; no much larger clone is a single base apart.

The germline V gene provides CDR1 SNHLY and CDR2 FYNNEI. Ends trimmed: V by 9 bases, J by 0 bases; bases unmatched to a gene: 7. The CDR3 measures 14 amino acids from cysteine to phenylalanine. The DNA shown is the 42-base CDR3, in frame from base 1. Whole blood was collected in K2EDTA tubes by collaborating institutions according to the institutions' own protocols. For TCRbeta analysis, collaborator samples were shipped as frozen whole blood, as isolated PBMCs, or as DNA extracted from either sample type. This TCR was recovered from a woman aged 18-35 years with acute or convalescent COVID-19. The chain employs TRBV2 and TRBJ1-2; 7 nucleotides in the junction match TRBD1. The sequenced sample consisted of peripheral blood. The CDR3 protein: CARQRGPANYGYTF. The base sequence is TGTGCCAGACAGAGGGGGCCTGCTAACTATGGCTACACCTTC.